Given below is one T cell receptor (beta chain) in context. Its specificity is unknown. The data were obtained in a study of T cell responses to AZD1222 COVID-19 vaccine. Study-wide points: Spike-specific TCR breadth and depth both grew after two AZD1222 doses.

Sequenced by immunoSEQ multiplex PCR; TCRdb stores in-frame clones only, minus some. Among 100,000 to 150,000 clones listed, about 87% were seen once. V shed 9 bases and J 6 bases; nucleotides not matched to a gene: 7. The CDR3 runs 15 residues. CDR1 and CDR2 from the germline V gene are MDHEN and SYDVKM. This sequence joins TRBV28 and TRBJ2-1; 14 bases fit TRBD2. Here the sequenced sample was peripheral blood, taken on day 0 of AZD1222 vaccination. The receptor was derived from an adult in good health. The CDR3 nucleotides are TGTGCCAGTCGGACTAGCGGGAGGCCCCCCAATGAGCAGTTCTTC. This encodes CASRTSGRPPNEQFF.